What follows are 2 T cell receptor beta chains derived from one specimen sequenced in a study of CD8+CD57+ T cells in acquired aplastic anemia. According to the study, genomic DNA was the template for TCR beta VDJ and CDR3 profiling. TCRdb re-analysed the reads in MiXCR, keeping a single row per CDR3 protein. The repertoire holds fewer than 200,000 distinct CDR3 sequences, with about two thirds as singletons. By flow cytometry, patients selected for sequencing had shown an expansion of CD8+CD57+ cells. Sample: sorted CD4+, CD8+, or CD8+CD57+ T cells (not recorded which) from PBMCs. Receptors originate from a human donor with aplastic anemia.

CDR3 coding DNA: TGTGCCACCAGTGAGGTTGGAATTGGTCCAATCAGTTTCTACTTC. The encoded protein is CATSEVGIGPISFYF. The V gene is TRBV24-1, the J gene TRBJ2-7; D is unresolved. This CDR3 is built from 15 residues. Trimming cost V 4 bases and J 13 bases, with 25 bases left between them. CDR1 is KGHDR, CDR2 SFDVKD, per germline.

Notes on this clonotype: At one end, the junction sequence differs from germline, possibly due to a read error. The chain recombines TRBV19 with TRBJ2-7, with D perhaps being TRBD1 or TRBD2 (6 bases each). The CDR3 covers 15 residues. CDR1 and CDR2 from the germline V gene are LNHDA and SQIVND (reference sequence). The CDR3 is CATSTGGALTYEQYF. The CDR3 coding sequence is TGTGCCACTAGTACCGGGGGCGCTTTAACCTACGAGCAGTACTTC.